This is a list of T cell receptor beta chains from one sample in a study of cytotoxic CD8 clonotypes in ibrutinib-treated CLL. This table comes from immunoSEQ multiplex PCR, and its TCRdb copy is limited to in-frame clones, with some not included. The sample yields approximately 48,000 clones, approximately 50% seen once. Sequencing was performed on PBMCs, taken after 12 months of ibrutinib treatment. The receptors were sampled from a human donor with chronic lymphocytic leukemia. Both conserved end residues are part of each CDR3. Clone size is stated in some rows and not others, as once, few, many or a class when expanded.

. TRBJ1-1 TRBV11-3 CASSRNMNTEAFF
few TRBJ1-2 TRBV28 CASSPTEGVNYGYTF
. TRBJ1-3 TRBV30 CAWSPGPGNTIYF
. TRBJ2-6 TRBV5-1 CASSTGTSGANVLTF
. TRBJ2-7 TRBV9 CASSVGGSSYEQYF
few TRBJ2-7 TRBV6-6 CASSYARTDSYEQYF
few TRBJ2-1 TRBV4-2 CASSPLSSDEQFF
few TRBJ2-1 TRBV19 CASSPGTGLGDEQFF
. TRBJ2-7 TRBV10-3 CATQQGTYEQYF
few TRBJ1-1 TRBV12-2 CASRFNRGRNTEAFF
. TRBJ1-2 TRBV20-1 CSARDSYGYTF
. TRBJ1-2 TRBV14 CASSQGGTPDGYTF
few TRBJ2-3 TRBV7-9 CASSLLLDTQYF
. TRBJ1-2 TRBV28 CAIRDRGVDGYTF
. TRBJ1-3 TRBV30 CAWSVQGGGNTIYF
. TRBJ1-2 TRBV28 CASSQGTGHSGYTF
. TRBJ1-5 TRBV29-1 CSAGQGGPQHF
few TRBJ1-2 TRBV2 CASRGQVNNYGYTF
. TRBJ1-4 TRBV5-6 CASSLRGLAEKLFF
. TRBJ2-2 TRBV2 CASSVVTGELFF
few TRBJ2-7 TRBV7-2 CASSLALPSDSYEQYF
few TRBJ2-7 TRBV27 CASSFLGRDEQYF
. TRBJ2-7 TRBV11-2 CASSFTTPYYEQYF
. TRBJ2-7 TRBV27 CASRPGGFYEQYF
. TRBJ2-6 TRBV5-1 CASARGSGANVLTF
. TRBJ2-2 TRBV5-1 CASSKDRGKGGELFF
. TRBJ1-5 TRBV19 CASSTGQVSRNQPQHF
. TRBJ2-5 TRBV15 CATSKRVAGVETQYF
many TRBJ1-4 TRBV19 CARGGQVEKLFF
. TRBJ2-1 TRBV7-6 CASSRRQGSYNEQFF
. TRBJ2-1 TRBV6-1 CASRLLWDSPNEQFF
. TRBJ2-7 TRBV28 CASSYSWGYEQYF
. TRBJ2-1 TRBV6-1 CASSEGGMWRDLGYEQFF
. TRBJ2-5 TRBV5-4 CASSLDGRSIQETQYF
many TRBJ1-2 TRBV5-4 CASSLESWYGYTF